Each of the 27 T cell receptor delta chains below was sequenced from the same sample in a study of gamma-delta chains in newborns, infants, children. TCRdb used CATT to re-call clones from the reads. The sample holds about 3,100 delta-chain clones, around half seen once. Sequenced: blood. The receptors come from a child who received the measles vaccine.

As concerns this clone: This may come from a read error, since a much larger clone is one base off. The rearrangement uses TRDV1 and TRDJ1, with D possibly being TRDD3 (5 bases). The CDR3 length is 22 residues. Per the germline V gene, CDR1 is TSWWSYY and CDR2 is QGS. CDR3 loop: CALGDYLRKSRRGVLYTDKLTF. The CDR3 nucleotides read TGTGCTCTTGGGGACTATCTACGTAAGTCCCGGCGGGGGGTTCTCTACACCGATAAACTCACCTTT.

This clone is labeled medium-sized. The V gene is TRDV1, the J gene TRDJ1; 9 nucleotides line up with TRDD3. The CDR3 sequence is 21 residues long. V lost 5 bases, J lost 1 base, and 23 bases stayed unmatched. Germline CDR1 TSWWSYY, CDR2 QGS. CDR3 coding DNA: TGTGCTCTTGGGCCAAATTCCGGGTCCCTTGTACTGGGGGACCTCACCGATAAACTCATCTTT. It encodes CALGPNSGSLVLGDLTDKLIF.

Note on this clone: Since a much larger clone is just one base distant, this may be a read error. The J gene is TRDJ1, the V gene TRDV1, with no clear D. Between the trimmed V and J ends, which lost 3 bases and 1 base, there was a span of 3 bases. CDR3 length: 12 residues. CDR1 TSWWSYY and CDR2 QGS come from the germline V gene. CDR3 protein: CALGDCTDKLIF. DNA of the CDR3: TGTGCTCTTGGGGATTGCACCGATAAACTCATCTTT.

This clone counts as medium-sized. This chain links TRDV1 with TRDJ1, with D perhaps TRDD3 (5 bases). Germline values: CDR1 TSWWSYY, CDR2 QGS. Between the trimmed V and J ends, which lost 0 bases and 0 bases, there was a span of 20 bases. The CDR3 sequence is 19 residues long. CDR3 sequence reads: CALGELRYARGLYTDKLIF. CDR3 sequence (DNA): TGTGCTCTTGGGGAACTCAGGTATGCCCGGGGGTTATACACCGATAAACTCATCTTT.

Within the sample, this clone is medium-sized. V and J are TRDV2 and TRDJ1; 7 bases map to TRDD3. Germline CDR1 reads GEAIGNYY; CDR2 reads EKD. Trimming took 3 bases from V and 0 from J; bases not matched to a gene: 24. This CDR3 is built from 21 residues. In DNA, the CDR3 is TGTGCCTGTGACCCAATTCGACTGGGGAACCACAAGATTCAATACACCGATAAACTCATCTTT. It encodes CACDPIRLGNHKIQYTDKLIF.

Comment on this clone: A much larger clone differs by one base, so this may be a read error. V is TRDV2 and J is TRDJ3; 7 bases fit TRDD3. The germline gives CDR1 GEAIGNYY, CDR2 EKD. There are 16 residues in the CDR3. The CDR3 here is CACDWGSSWGTRQMFF. CDR3 nucleotide sequence: TGTGCCTGTGACTGGGGGAGCTCCTGGGGCACCCGACAGATGTTTTTC.

This clone occurred once. The chain carries TRDV1 and TRDJ1; tentatively, D is TRDD2 or TRDD3 (5 bases each). CDR1 TSWWSYY and CDR2 QGS come from the germline V gene. The CDR3 consists of 18 residues. The germline V and J ends were trimmed by 4 bases and 3 bases, with 24 bases remaining between them. CDR3 in DNA: TGTGCTCTTGGGGGACCAATTCCTGCTGGGTTCAGTGCCGATAAACTCATCTTT. Translating it yields CALGGPIPAGFSADKLIF.

Worth noting for this clone: A much bigger clone sits one base away, suggesting this may be a read error. The chain links TRDV2 to TRDJ3; the D is unclear. The CDR3 spans 16 residues. Trimming cost V 0 bases and J 2 bases, with 7 bases left between them. The germline gives CDR1 GEAIGNYY, CDR2 EKD. CDR3 protein: CACDTVSPWDTRQMFF. CDR3 sequence (DNA): TGTGCCTGTGACACCGTGAGCCCCTGGGACACCCGACAGATGTTTTTC.

This clone was counted between two and nine times. The V call is TRDV1, the J call TRDJ1; 9 bases are shared with TRDD3. V lost 2 bases and J lost 3; bases outside the gene matches: 16. Germline loops: CDR1 TSWWSYY, CDR2 QGS. The CDR3 length is 19 residues. The CDR3 sequence: CALGERVGLIWGISDKLIF. The CDR3 region has the DNA TGTGCTCTTGGGGAAAGAGTCGGTCTCATCTGGGGGATCTCCGATAAACTCATCTTT.

In this sample, this clone is medium-sized. The chain has TRDV1 and TRDJ3; TRDD3 matches 9 bases. This CDR3 is 25 amino acids long. Germline values: CDR1 TSWWSYY, CDR2 QGS. Trimming cost V 0 bases and J 2 bases; bases outside gene matches: 23. CDR3 in DNA: TGTGCTCTTGGGGAACTCAGGTTGGTCGCTTTTCGGGGGATACAACTCACCTGGGACACCCGACAGATGTTTTTC. This sequence encodes CALGELRLVAFRGIQLTWDTRQMFF.

A word on this clone: A much larger clone differs from this one at a single base, so this may be a read error. The chain uses TRDV3 and TRDJ1; TRDD3 aligns across 10 bases. Germline CDR1 and CDR2: TVYSNPD and GDNSRS (reference sequence). This CDR3 is 15 amino acids long. DNA for the CDR3: TGTGCCTTCACTGGGGGATTTGTCTACCCCGATAAACCCATCTTT. It yields the protein CAFTGGFVYPDKPIF.

A remark on this clone: A much larger clone is a single base away; this may be a read error. V usage is TRDV1 and J usage is TRDJ1; D unresolved. CDR1 TSWWSYY and CDR2 QGS come from the germline V gene. The CDR3 is 15 amino acids. V shed 4 bases and J shed 0 bases, with 12 bases lying between them. The CDR3 sequence: CALGVRFRDTDKLIF. For the CDR3, the DNA is TGTGCTCTTGGGGTACGGTTTAGGGACACCGATAAACTCATCTTT.

This clone was seen a few times. The V call is TRDV1, the J call TRDJ1; D might be TRDD2 or TRDD3, each matching 6 bases. Germline CDR1 reads TSWWSYY; CDR2 reads QGS. V was trimmed by 0 bases and J by 1 base, leaving 30 bases between them. CDR3 length: 22 residues. CDR3 coding DNA: TGTGCTCTTGGGGAACTACGCCCCCTGACGATCCTACCCTACTGGGCCACCGATAAACTCATCTTT. Translating it yields CALGELRPLTILPYWATDKLIF.

In this sample, this clone is large (0.1 to 1%). This chain connects TRDV1 to TRDJ1; TRDD3 agrees at 7 bases. The CDR3 has 20 residues. Germline CDR1 and CDR2: TSWWSYY and QGS. Unmatched junction bases numbered 16, after V lost 0 bases and J lost 0 bases. The CDR3, as DNA: TGTGCTCTTGGGGAACTAGAGTCTAGGGAGACTGGGGTGTACACCGATAAACTCATCTTT. Translation: CALGELESRETGVYTDKLIF.

By frequency in the sample, this clone is medium-sized. The chain combines TRDV2 with TRDJ1; tentative D call: TRDD3 (6 bases). V lost 0 bases to trimming and J lost 0 bases, with 16 bases between them. The CDR3 runs to 17 residues. Germline values: CDR1 GEAIGNYY, CDR2 EKD. CDR3 coding DNA: TGTGCCTGTGACACCGCTGGGGCCCTTAAATACACCGATAAACTCATCTTT. This sequence encodes CACDTAGALKYTDKLIF.

Worth noting for this clone: A much more abundant neighbour one base away suggests this may be a read error. V usage is TRDV1 and J usage is TRDJ1, with 7 bases fitting TRDD2. This CDR3 has 23 amino acids. Germline-derived CDR1 and CDR2 are TSWWSYY and QGS. J was trimmed by 3 bases and V by 3 bases; bases with no gene match: 31. In nucleotides, the CDR3 is TGTGCTCTTGGGGATCATATCCCTACCCTTCCTCCATCTGAGGGATCCGAGGCCGATAAACTCATCTTT. Translation gives CALGDHIPTLPPSEGSEADKLIF.

This clone is labeled as medium-sized. The identical CDR3 is also encoded by other nucleotide sequences in the sample. This chain joins TRDV1 and TRDJ1; D call uncertain. CDR1 TSWWSYY and CDR2 QGS come from the germline V gene. The CDR3 is 18 amino acids. V was cut by 2 bases and J by 1 base, with 20 bases left in between. The CDR3 region is CALGESGPHVVPTDKLIF. The DNA for the CDR3 is TGTGCTCTTGGGGAAAGTGGCCCGCACGTAGTACCCACCGATAAACTCATCTTT.

A remark on this clone: A read error may explain this, as a much larger clone is one base away. The V call is TRDV1, the J call TRDJ1; 8 positions agree with TRDD3. Per germline, CDR1 TSWWSYY and CDR2 QGS. Trimming took 2 bases from V and 4 from J; bases not matched to a gene: 15. The CDR3 length is 18 residues. CDR3 in DNA: TGTGCTCTTGGGGAAGGCAAGGACCTACTGGGGGTCAGCGATAAACTCATCTTT. Translating it yields CALGEGKDLLGVSDKLIF.

Sample share makes this clone medium-sized (0.01 to 0.1%). Distinct nucleotide sequences in the sample also encode this CDR3. The V gene is TRDV1, the J gene TRDJ3, with TRDD3 as a possible D gene (10 bases). This CDR3 contains 23 residues. Germline loops: CDR1 TSWWSYY, CDR2 QGS. The V end lost 1 base, the J end lost 1 base, and 26 bases lay between the germline ends. The CDR3 region is CALGERRLPTWGIHSWDTRQMFF. The CDR3 DNA reads TGTGCTCTTGGGGAACGCCGCCTTCCTACGTGGGGGATACATTCCTGGGACACCCGACAGATGTTTTTC.

On this clone itself: A far larger clone is just one base off, so this is likely a read error. V is TRDV2 and J is TRDJ3; 10 positions match TRDD3. The germline CDR1 and CDR2 sequences are GEAIGNYY and EKD. The CDR3 runs to 18 residues. The chain's CDR3 is CACGTAGGYSWDTRQMFF. CDR3 bases: TGTGCCTGTGGCACCGCTGGGGGATACTCCTGGGACACCCGACAGATGTTTTTC.

In its sample, this clone ranks as medium-sized. V is TRDV1 and J is TRDJ1, with D possibly called TRDD2 or TRDD3 (5 bases each). Per germline, CDR1 TSWWSYY and CDR2 QGS. The CDR3 has 19 residues. The V gene lost 0 bases and the J gene lost 4 bases, with 24 bases spanning the gap. In DNA, the CDR3 is TGTGCTCTTGGGGAACTTCGGACCCCTACTAGCGGGGAGTTCGATAAACTCATCTTT. Translation gives CALGELRTPTSGEFDKLIF.

This clone qualifies as medium-sized. This specimen includes other DNA sequences encoding the same CDR3. The chain carries TRDV1 and TRDJ1; unclear D gene. Per germline, CDR1 TSWWSYY and CDR2 QGS. Trimming pared 0 bases from V and 6 bases from J, leaving 29 bases between. The CDR3 consists of 20 residues. The CDR3 region has the DNA TGTGCTCTTGGGGAACTCAGGGAAGGTTCATCCCCGGTTCGCCCCAATAAACTCATCTTT. This codes for CALGELREGSSPVRPNKLIF.

The V call is TRDV1, the J call TRDJ1; possibly TRDD3 for D (8 bases). The CDR3 has 20 amino acids. Trimming pared 6 bases from V and 3 bases from J, leaving 32 bases between. Germline assignment: CDR1 TSWWSYY and CDR2 QGS. The CDR3 bases are TGTGCTCTTGGTCTTCCTTTGGTTCCTACTAAGGGATACGATTCCGATAAACTCATCTTT. Translating gives CALGLPLVPTKGYDSDKLIF.

V is TRDV1 and J is TRDJ1; 10 bases agree with TRDD3. Germline CDR1 reads TSWWSYY; CDR2 reads QGS. CDR3 length: 18 amino acids. The ends lost 2 bases at V and 9 bases at J; junction bases unmatched: 18. CDR3 bases: TGTGCTCTTGGGGAAACGTTCCTGCCTACTGGGGGATGGTGTGAACTCATCTTT. The encoded protein is CALGETFLPTGGWCELIF.

Concerning this clone itself: It differs at one base from a far larger clone, so likely a read error. In DNA form, the CDR3 reads TGTGCTCATGAAAAGCTCGAACCCCCGTACACCGATAAACTCATCTTT. Residues: CAHEKLEPPYTDKLIF. The chain uses TRDV1 and TRDJ1; D gene ambiguous. This CDR3 is built from 16 residues. Deletions cut 10 bases from V and 0 bases from J, with 21 bases between. Per germline, CDR1 TSWWSYY and CDR2 QGS.

This clone is categorized as large (0.1 to 1%). The chain recombines TRDV3 with TRDJ1; 8 bases are shared with TRDD3. Unmatched junction bases numbered 16, after V lost 4 bases and J lost 0 bases. Germline-derived CDR1 and CDR2 are TVYSNPD and GDNSRS (reference sequence). This CDR3 comprises 17 residues. CDR3 DNA: TGTGCCTGCCAGACGGGACGAAACTGGGGGGACACCGATAAACTCATCTTT. The encoded protein is CACQTGRNWGDTDKLIF.

This clone came up a few times. The chain combines TRDV1 with TRDJ1; 8 bases are a match to TRDD3. V shed 0 bases and J 0 bases; nucleotides not matched to a gene: 15. Per germline, CDR1 TSWWSYY and CDR2 QGS. This CDR3 contains 20 residues. This CDR3 is CALGELVSYLGYGYTDKLIF. The CDR3, as DNA: TGTGCTCTTGGGGAACTCGTATCCTACCTGGGATACGGGTACACCGATAAACTCATCTTT.